This T cell receptor beta chain emerged from a study of T cells in Graves' hyperthyroidism and ophthalmopathy. Study information: Upon initial diagnosis and before any treatment, peripheral blood was collected. Findings of the study overall: Stable hyperthyroidism was separated from ophthalmopathy by a model based on 13 V-J features.

Patients were excluded because of uncontrolled infection, other autoimmune disease, pregnancy or lactation. The PBMCs were taken from approximately 9 ml of fresh peripheral blood. There were TCR beta CDR3 regions amplified from RNA transcripts. Initially, a first-round RT-PCR of the TCR CDR3 employed the HTBI primer set. TCRdb fed the multiplex PCR reads into MiXCR, producing one record per CDR3 protein. The sample yields 700,000 to 950,000 distinct CDR3 sequences, approximately 40% seen once. There are 12 residues in the CDR3. V lost 5 bases and J lost 13; bases outside the gene matches: 9. Germline CDR1 and CDR2: SGHTA and FQGNSA. There are many counts of this clonotype. Its target is not known.

This receptor was identified in a woman in her forties with Graves' hyperthyroidism. What was sequenced was blood. The V and J genes are TRBV7-2 and TRBJ2-5, with 8 bases aligning to TRBD1. The CDR3 DNA is TGTGCCAGCAGCACCGGACAGGGCCAACGGTACTTC. Protein sequence: CASSTGQGQRYF.